This is a list of T cell receptor beta chains from one sample in a study of response to subunit inactivated influenza vaccine. TCRdb analysed the RT-PCR reads with MiXCR anew, one entry per CDR3 protein. The data hold hundreds of thousands of distinct CDR3 sequences, with less than 30% observed a single time. The specimen comprised CD4+ T cells sorted from PBMCs, sampled approximately 5 days after vaccination. These receptors all come from a man between 50 and 59 years old who received an inactivated influenza vaccine. CDR3s include the opening cysteine and the closing phenylalanine or tryptophan. The D gene is left open where the match is weak. Not all rows give a size; the values are once, few, many and, for expanded clones, a class.

CDR3: CASSPRQESGGYTF
DNA: TGTGCCAGCAGCCCCCGACAGGAGTCGGGGGGCTACACCTTC
V: TRBV3-1
D: NA
J: TRBJ1-2
size: NA

CDR3: CASSRQDYNEQFF
DNA: TGTGCCAGCAGTCGACAGGACTACAATGAGCAGTTCTTC
V: TRBV6-6
D: NA
J: TRBJ2-1
size: NA

CDR3: CASSLAYARAPLGQFF
DNA: TGTGCCAGCAGCTTAGCGTACGCTAGGGCTCCTTTGGGGCAGTTCTTC
V: TRBV7-2
D: NA
J: TRBJ2-1
size: few

CDR3: CASSPTYTGELFF
DNA: TGTGCCAGCAGCCCGACTTACACCGGGGAGCTGTTTTTT
V: TRBV7-9
D: NA
J: TRBJ2-2
size: NA

CDR3: CSVFGTGGDTQYF
DNA: TGCAGCGTTTTCGGGACCGGCGGGGATACGCAGTATTTT
V: TRBV29-1
D: NA
J: TRBJ2-3
size: once

CDR3: CASSWRTGTGGRDEQFF
DNA: TGTGCCAGCAGTTGGCGAACCGGGACAGGGGGCAGAGATGAGCAGTTCTTC
V: TRBV12-3/TRBV12-4
D: TRBD1
J: TRBJ2-1
size: few

CDR3: CSASRRHEQFF
DNA: TGCAGTGCTAGCCGCCGCCATGAGCAGTTCTTC
V: TRBV20-1
D: NA
J: TRBJ2-1
size: once

CDR3: CASSLGGYSGNTIYF
DNA: TGCGCCAGCAGCTTGGGGGGCTACTCTGGAAACACCATATATTTT
V: TRBV5-1
D: NA
J: TRBJ1-3
size: few

CDR3: CATSRSGANVLTF
DNA: TGTGCCACCAGCCGCTCTGGGGCCAACGTCCTGACTTTC
V: TRBV15
D: NA
J: TRBJ2-6
size: NA

CDR3: CASSLGTSGVNEQFF
DNA: TGTGCCAGCAGCTTAGGGACTAGCGGGGTAAATGAGCAGTTCTTC
V: TRBV7-2
D: TRBD2
J: TRBJ2-1
size: NA

CDR3: CASSPLPIVGELFF
DNA: TGTGCCAGCAGCCCACTTCCCATCGTCGGGGAGCTGTTTTTT
V: TRBV9
D: NA
J: TRBJ2-2
size: NA

CDR3: CSVWTSGRNEQFF
DNA: TGCAGCGTGTGGACTAGCGGGAGAAATGAGCAGTTCTTC
V: TRBV29-1
D: TRBD2
J: TRBJ2-1
size: few

CDR3: CASSPRDSRETQYF
DNA: TGTGCCAGCAGCCCGAGGGACAGTCGGGAGACCCAGTACTTC
V: TRBV7-3
D: TRBD1
J: TRBJ2-5
size: few

CDR3: CASSQDPGRMTDTQYF
DNA: TGCGCCAGCAGCCAAGATCCAGGGAGGATGACAGATACGCAGTATTTT
V: TRBV4-3
D: NA
J: TRBJ2-3
size: few

CDR3: CSASPRLDTDTQYF
DNA: TGCAGCGCCTCTCCGCGACTAGACACAGATACGCAGTATTTT
V: TRBV29-1
D: NA
J: TRBJ2-3
size: many

CDR3: CSAPDRISGNTIYF
DNA: TGCAGTGCCCCGGACAGGATCTCTGGAAACACCATATATTTT
V: TRBV20-1
D: TRBD1
J: TRBJ1-3
size: NA

CDR3: CASSPSTITGELFF
DNA: TGTGCCAGCAGCCCTTCGACTATCACCGGGGAGCTGTTTTTT
V: TRBV9
D: NA
J: TRBJ2-2
size: NA

CDR3: CASSLTSGISYNEQFF
DNA: TGTGCCAGCAGCTTAACGAGCGGTATCTCCTACAATGAGCAGTTCTTC
V: TRBV7-3
D: NA
J: TRBJ2-1
size: few

CDR3: CASSVALDNEQFF
DNA: TGTGCCAGCAGCGTAGCACTAGACAATGAGCAGTTCTTC
V: TRBV9
D: NA
J: TRBJ2-1
size: NA

CDR3: CASSTDRAYEQYF
DNA: TGTGCCAGTAGTACCGACAGAGCCTACGAGCAGTACTTC
V: TRBV19
D: NA
J: TRBJ2-7
size: NA

CDR3: CASSPRRRVEGQETQYF
DNA: TGTGCCAGCAGCCCGCGCCGCCGGGTAGAGGGTCAAGAGACCCAGTACTTC
V: TRBV3-1
D: NA
J: TRBJ2-5
size: NA

CDR3: CASSSPRTLYEQYF
DNA: TGTGCCAGCAGTTCCCCTCGGACTCTCTACGAGCAGTACTTC
V: TRBV27
D: NA
J: TRBJ2-7
size: NA

CDR3: CASSLSRSEQYF
DNA: TGTGCCAGCAGTTTGAGCAGGAGCGAGCAGTACTTC
V: TRBV12-3/TRBV12-4
D: NA
J: TRBJ2-7
size: few

CDR3: CSARPQGPKLSPLHF
DNA: TGCAGTGCTAGACCACAGGGGCCCAAACTATCACCCCTCCACTTT
V: TRBV20-1
D: TRBD1
J: TRBJ1-6
size: NA